The present T cell receptor (beta chain) was sequenced within a study of blood T cell repertoires in COVID-19. Turning to the study itself: Both acute and convalescent COVID-19 samples were obtained from the United States, Italy and Spain. Sources were T cells, B-cell-depleted T cells, or PBMCs; the material itself was cDNA or gDNA.

Authors' analysis steps: Amplification of reference gene primers was used by the study to estimate nucleated cell counts. The repertoire was sequenced with immunoSEQ multiplex PCR; TCRdb's copy has only in-frame clones and lacks some. For V, J and clone size, that table is used; D and trimming come from the DNA. The table shows roughly 200,000 clones, with around nine tenths occurring only once. The CDR3 totals 15 residues. The trim removed 6 bases at V and 1 base at J, leaving 5 bases unmatched. Looked up from germline, CDR1 is SGHVS and CDR2 is FNYEAQ. A Seattle source enrolled patients during active infection and followed them longitudinally.

The sample consisted of peripheral blood. The source of this sequence is a man aged 45-60 years with COVID-19, enrolled during active disease. J is TRBJ2-3 and V is TRBV7-6, with 9 positions matching TRBD2. CDR3 nucleotide sequence: TGTGCCAGCAGGGAGGGACTAGCTGGCACAGATACGCAGTATTTT. As protein: CASREGLAGTDTQYF.